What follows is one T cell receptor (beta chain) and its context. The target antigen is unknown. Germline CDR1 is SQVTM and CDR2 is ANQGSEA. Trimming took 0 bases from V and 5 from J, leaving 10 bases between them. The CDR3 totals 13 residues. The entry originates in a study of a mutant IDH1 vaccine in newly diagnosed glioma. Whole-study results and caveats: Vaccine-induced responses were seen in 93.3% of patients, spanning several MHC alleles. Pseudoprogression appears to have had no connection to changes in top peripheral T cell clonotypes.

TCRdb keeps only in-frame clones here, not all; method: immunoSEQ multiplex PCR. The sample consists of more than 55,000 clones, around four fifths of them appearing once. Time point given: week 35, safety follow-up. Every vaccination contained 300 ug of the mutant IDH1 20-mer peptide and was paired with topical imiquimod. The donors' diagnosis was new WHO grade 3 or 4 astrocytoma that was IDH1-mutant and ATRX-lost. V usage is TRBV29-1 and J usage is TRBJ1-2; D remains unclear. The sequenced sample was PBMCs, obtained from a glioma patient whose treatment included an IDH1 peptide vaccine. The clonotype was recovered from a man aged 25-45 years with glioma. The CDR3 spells CSVEDWVAYGYTF. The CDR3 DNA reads TGCAGCGTTGAAGATTGGGTCGCTTATGGCTACACCTTC.